There are a few counts of the clone carrying this T cell receptor (beta chain). This sample stems from a study of immune characterization of retroperitoneal liposarcoma. This CDR3 spans 15 amino acids. V lost 1 base to trimming and J lost 10 bases; unmatched junction nucleotides: 8. Germline V lookup: CDR1 MNHNS, CDR2 SASEGT. TCRdb fed the PCR reads into MiXCR, producing one record per CDR3 protein. The table shows some 9,600 distinct CDR3 sequences, with roughly a quarter occurring only once. The clonotype originates from a male donor with retroperitoneal liposarcoma. Sequencing was done on a sample of blood. V usage is TRBV6-1 and J usage is TRBJ2-1, with 9 bases fitting TRBD2. CDR3 loop: CASSEGLAGDFEQFF. In nucleotides, the CDR3 is TGTGCCAGCAGTGAAGGTTTAGCGGGAGATTTCGAGCAGTTCTTC.